Shown below are 32 T cell receptor beta chains from a single sample sequenced in a study of blood T cell repertoires in COVID-19. Generated by immunoSEQ multiplex PCR, the TCRdb table keeps only in-frame clones and is missing some. The sample has some 83,000 clones; roughly nine tenths are singletons. The sequenced sample consisted of peripheral blood. The receptors derive from a woman of 80 years or more with active or convalescent COVID-19.

On this clone itself: The junction shows a germline mismatch at one end, possibly a read error. The V gene is TRBV6-5, the J gene TRBJ2-5; the D gene is possibly TRBD2 (7 bases). CDR3 size: 11 residues. The germline V gene encodes CDR1 MNHEY and CDR2 SVGAGI. The CDR3 spells CASLGGGKLNF. The DNA of the CDR3 is TGTGCCAGCTTAGGGGGGGGGAAACTGAACTTC.

This chain joins TRBV5-4 and TRBJ2-3; 11 bases match TRBD2. This CDR3 comprises 16 residues. CDR1 SGHNT and CDR2 YYREEE come from the germline V gene (reference sequence). J was trimmed by 2 bases and V by 4 bases; bases with no gene match: 6. In DNA form, the CDR3 reads TGTGCCAGCAGCCTAGCGGGACTAGCGGACACAGATACGCAGTATTTT. Amino acid sequence: CASSLAGLADTDTQYF.

This clone was observed a handful of times. The rearrangement uses TRBV6-5 and TRBJ2-7; 7 nucleotides match TRBD1. This CDR3 contains 14 residues. V trimming: 5 bases; J trimming: 4 bases; junction bases outside the gene matches: 8. CDR1 and CDR2 from the germline V gene are MNHEY and SVGAGI. CDR3 coding DNA: TGTGCCAGCAGTAGCCCGGGACAGACTTACGAGCAGTACTTC. Protein sequence: CASSSPGQTYEQYF.

This chain connects TRBV6-5 to TRBJ1-2, with TRBD1 matching 7 bases. CDR3 length: 14 amino acids. The junction had 11 bases not matched to a gene; V was cut back by 6 bases and J by 7 bases. CDR1 MNHEY and CDR2 SVGAGI come from the germline V gene. For the CDR3, the DNA is TGTGCCAGCAGGATGACAGGGTCCTTGTTTGGCTACACCTTC. Protein: CASRMTGSLFGYTF.

The chain joins TRBV6-1 to TRBJ2-3, with D perhaps TRBD2 (5 bases). Trimming took 0 bases from V and 0 from J, leaving 7 bases between them. This CDR3 comprises 15 residues. Per germline, CDR1 MNHNS and CDR2 SASEGT. The CDR3 DNA is TGTGCCAGCAGTGAAGCGCTAGCTAGCACAGATACGCAGTATTTT. It is translated as CASSEALASTDTQYF.

The rearrangement joins TRBV10-3 to TRBJ2-7; maybe TRBD2 (6 bases). Germline CDR1 reads ENHRY; CDR2 reads SYGVKD. The germline V and J ends were trimmed by 7 bases and 6 bases, with 10 bases remaining between them. The CDR3 extends over 11 amino acids. CDR3 nucleotides: TGTGCCATCACCACCGGGGGCGAGCAGTACTTC. Translating it yields CAITTGGEQYF.

As concerns this clone: Germline is not matched at one junction end, which may reflect a read error. The chain carries TRBV2 and TRBJ2-3; D might be TRBD2 (5 bases). Germline assignment: CDR1 SNHLY and CDR2 FYNNEI. The CDR3 is 11 residues long. For the CDR3, the DNA is TGTGCCAGCAGTGAACGGCGGGTGTCGCATTTT. This encodes CASSERRVSHF. The full variable domain, in which reference TRBV2 and TRBJ2-3 provide the parts outside the CDR3, is EPEVTQTPSHQVTQMGQEVILRCVPISNHLYFYWYRQILGQKVEFLVSFYNNEISEKSEIFDDQFSVERPDGSNFTLKIRSTKLEDSAMYFCASSERRVSHFGPGTRLTVL.

The chain recombines TRBV7-9 with TRBJ1-6; maybe TRBD1 (5 bases). Germline CDR1 and CDR2: SEHNR and FQNEAQ (reference sequence). CDR3 size: 15 residues. The CDR3 DNA reads TGTGCTGGGGCGGGATCCCGTGGGCTCAATTCACCCCTCCACTTT. Protein product: CAGAGSRGLNSPLHF.

The chain links TRBV5-1 to TRBJ1-4; 9 bases match TRBD1. Germline CDR1 and CDR2: SGHRS and YFSETQ. The CDR3 extends over 14 amino acids. Unmatched junction bases numbered 6, after V lost 4 bases and J lost 8 bases. CDR3 protein: CASSQGQGGEKLFF. As DNA, the CDR3 is TGCGCCAGCAGCCAGGGACAGGGAGGCGAAAAACTGTTTTTT.

This clone was seen a handful of times. V and J are TRBV29-1 and TRBJ2-7, with a possible D match to TRBD2 (5 bases). Trimming pared 4 bases from V and 3 bases from J, leaving 10 bases between. The CDR3 length is 12 residues. Germline loops: CDR1 SQVTM, CDR2 ANQGSEA. This CDR3 reads CSVVLGGYEQYF. CDR3 bases: TGCAGCGTTGTGCTAGGAGGCTACGAGCAGTACTTC.

CDR3 sequence: CAWSLGTSGILNTQYF. CDR3 coding DNA: TGTGCCTGGAGCCTAGGGACTAGCGGGATTCTGAATACGCAGTATTTT. The chain carries TRBV30 and TRBJ2-3; 13 nucleotides agree with TRBD2. Germline CDR1 is GTSNPN and CDR2 is SVGIG (reference sequence). The V segment lost 3 bases and the J segment 7 bases; nucleotides outside the gene matches: 10. The CDR3 has 16 residues.

The CDR3 DNA follows: TGTGCCAGCAGCTTGGGCGAGGGAGTGGCAGATACGCAGTATTTT. Translating it yields CASSLGEGVADTQYF. The chain combines TRBV5-4 with TRBJ2-3; D is possibly TRBD2 (5 bases). The V end lost 0 bases, the J end lost 4 bases, and 12 bases lay between the germline ends. In germline, CDR1 is SGHNT, CDR2 YYREEE (reference sequence). This CDR3 is built from 15 residues.

This sequence joins TRBV15 and TRBJ2-7; D perhaps matches TRBD1 (6 bases). Trimming took 0 bases from V and 2 from J, leaving 14 bases between them. Looked up from germline, CDR1 is LNHNV and CDR2 is YYDKDF (reference sequence). The CDR3 sequence is 16 residues long. CDR3 coding DNA: TGTGCCACCAGCAGAGATCGCACAGGGAGTACCTACGAGCAGTACTTC. Residues: CATSRDRTGSTYEQYF. Based on the CDR3 plus reference TRBV15 and TRBJ2-7, the full variable domain is DAMVIQNPRYQVTQFGKPVTLSCSQTLNHNVMYWYQQKSSQAPKLLFHYYDKDFNNEADTPDNFQSRRPNTSFCFLDIRSPGLGDTAMYLCATSRDRTGSTYEQYFGPGTRLTVT.

CDR3 residues: CASSQDNWRLGGTEAFF. The CDR3, as DNA: TGCGCCAGCAGCCAAGACAACTGGCGGTTAGGGGGCACTGAAGCTTTCTTT. The J gene is TRBJ1-1, the V gene TRBV4-3, with TRBD1 as a possible D gene (6 bases). The ends were cut back, 0 bases at V and 4 bases at J, with 18 bases in the middle. Germline loops: CDR1 LGHNA, CDR2 YSLEER. CDR3 length: 17 amino acids.

The rearrangement links TRBV11-1 to TRBJ1-6, with TRBD1 as a possible D gene (5 bases). V was clipped by 5 bases and J by 4 bases, with 15 bases between them. Germline-derived CDR1 and CDR2 are SGHAT and FQDESV (reference sequence). This CDR3 spans 16 amino acids. The CDR3 region is CASSLGAAGYNSPLHF. The CDR3 nucleotides read TGTGCCAGCAGCCTCGGTGCCGCAGGGTATAATTCACCCCTCCACTTT.

This chain joins TRBV5-4 and TRBJ1-1; no reliable D call. Germline CDR1 reads SGHNT; CDR2 reads YYREEE (reference sequence). The CDR3 is 16 residues long. V lost 2 bases and J lost 0, with 14 bases in between. The CDR3 loop is CASSLYRVTLNTEAFF. The DNA for the CDR3 is TGTGCCAGCAGCTTATATCGGGTCACGTTGAACACTGAAGCTTTCTTT.

In nucleotides, the CDR3 is TGTGCCAGCAGCTCATTAGCGGGACCACCACGGGGCTACGAGCAGTACTTC. Its translation: CASSSLAGPPRGYEQYF. This chain uses TRBV7-2 with TRBJ2-7; 8 bases fit TRBD2. Germline CDR1 reads SGHTA; CDR2 reads FQGNSA. The CDR3 consists of 17 residues. Unmatched junction bases numbered 14, after V lost 4 bases and J lost 3 bases.

The V and J genes are TRBV18 and TRBJ1-3, with 7 nucleotides matching TRBD1. J gave up 0 bases and V 3 bases, and 5 bases lay outside the gene matches. This CDR3 is 16 amino acids long. CDR1 and CDR2 from the germline V gene are KGHSH and LQKENI. The CDR3 sequence: CASSPRDRDSGNTIYF. The CDR3 region has the DNA TGTGCCAGCTCACCCCGCGACAGGGACTCTGGAAACACCATATATTTT.

Written as DNA, the CDR3 is TGTGCCAGCAGTTTCCGGCTAGCGGGAGCCGCCTACGAGCAGTACTTC. This codes for CASSFRLAGAAYEQYF. The V and J genes are TRBV27 and TRBJ2-7; 10 bases are a match to TRBD2. CDR1 and CDR2 from the germline V gene are MNHEY and SMNVEV (reference sequence). V dropped 3 bases and J dropped 2; count of bases not matched to a gene: 7. This CDR3 is built from 16 residues.

In regard to this clone: The same CDR3 is also encoded by other DNA sequences in this sample. The chain joins TRBV7-2 to TRBJ2-5; 8 nucleotides align to TRBD1. V was clipped by 5 bases and J by 1 base; unmatched bases: 3. The CDR3 loop spans 14 amino acids. Germline loops: CDR1 SGHTA, CDR2 FQGNSA. This CDR3 reads CASSPDRGQETQYF. The CDR3 region has the DNA TGTGCCAGCAGCCCTGACAGGGGCCAAGAGACCCAGTACTTC.

The CDR3 protein is CASRPIAALYNEQFF. CDR3 DNA sequence: TGTGCCAGTAGGCCTATAGCGGCATTATACAATGAGCAGTTCTTC. The chain joins TRBV19 to TRBJ2-1, with D tentatively TRBD2 (6 bases). The CDR3 consists of 15 residues. The germline V and J ends were trimmed by 6 bases and 4 bases, with 16 bases remaining between them. CDR1 and CDR2 (germline): LNHDA, SQIVND (reference sequence).

The V gene is TRBV30, the J gene TRBJ2-5; TRBD1 is a possible D gene (5 bases). This CDR3 spans 14 amino acids. From germline, CDR1 is GTSNPN and CDR2 SVGIG (reference sequence). Trimming stripped 0 bases from V and 5 bases from J, with 13 bases between. The CDR3 here is CAWSVERGRETQYF. CDR3 bases: TGTGCCTGGAGTGTCGAAAGGGGTAGGGAGACCCAGTACTTC.

The chain links TRBV6-5 to TRBJ2-7, with 8 positions matching TRBD1. The CDR3 has 14 amino acids. Looked up from germline, CDR1 is MNHEY and CDR2 is SVGAGI. Losses at the gene ends were 6 bases for V and 7 bases for J; bases not matched to a gene: 11. CDR3 residues: CASSLTGAPGEQYF. The CDR3 DNA sequence: TGTGCCAGCAGCCTGACAGGGGCCCCCGGGGAGCAGTACTTC.

The chain joins TRBV7-4 to TRBJ1-1; a weak D match, TRBD1 (6 bases). The V end was cut by 6 bases, the J end by 7 bases, with 15 bases between. The CDR3 spans 13 residues. The germline gives CDR1 SGHVT, CDR2 SQSDAQ. CDR3 in amino acids: CASRAGQTLEAFF. The CDR3 bases are TGTGCCAGCAGGGCAGGACAGACACTTGAAGCTTTCTTT.

As to this clone: At one end the junction does not follow the germline gene, possibly because of a read error. The chain carries TRBV19 and TRBJ2-3; TRBD1 agrees at 10 bases. CDR1 is LNHDA, CDR2 SQIVND, per germline (reference sequence). The CDR3 consists of 13 residues. The CDR3 reads CASRDRGTDTQYF. The CDR3 region has the DNA TGTGCCAGCCGGGACAGGGGCACCGATACGCAGTATTTT.

The genes are TRBV29-1 and TRBJ2-3; 7 bases map to TRBD2. V was pared by 3 bases and J by 4 bases, with 4 bases of the junction left unmatched. CDR3 length equals 13 residues. Germline CDR1 SQVTM, CDR2 ANQGSEA. CDR3 in DNA: TGCAGCGTTGATGTCGGGAGGTCAGATACGCAGTATTTT. This translates into CSVDVGRSDTQYF.

The CDR3 nucleotides read TGTGCCAGCAGCGTAGCGGGTGGAAACACCATATATTTT. This codes for CASSVAGGNTIYF. This sequence joins TRBV9 and TRBJ1-3; D is unresolved. Germline CDR1 reads SGDLS; CDR2 reads YYNGEE. V shed 0 bases and J shed 3 bases, with 4 bases lying between them. This CDR3 region has 13 residues.

The gene calls are TRBV18 and TRBJ2-7; TRBD2 might be the D (5 bases). Per the germline V gene, CDR1 is KGHSH and CDR2 is LQKENI. This CDR3 region has 15 residues. Trimming shortened V by 3 bases and J by 3 bases, and 15 bases separated the two germline ends. The CDR3 DNA sequence: TGTGCCAGCTCACCTCCGAGAGGGCTAAGCTACGAGCAGTACTTC. Protein: CASSPPRGLSYEQYF.

V is TRBV7-3 and J is TRBJ2-1; TRBD2 agrees at 12 bases. CDR1 and CDR2 (germline): SGHTA, FQGTGA. This CDR3 has 15 amino acids. The junction had 4 bases not matched to a gene; V was cut back by 4 bases and J by 6 bases. As DNA, the CDR3 is TGTGCCAGCAGCTCGCTAGCGGGGGGGCTCAATGAGCAGTTCTTC. It specifies CASSSLAGGLNEQFF.

This clone was seen only a few times. V is TRBV6-5 and J is TRBJ2-1, with 10 bases identical to TRBD2. With V trimmed by 2 bases and J by 6 bases, 4 bases remained unmatched. This CDR3 region has 15 residues. Germline CDR1 is MNHEY and CDR2 is SVGAGI. For the CDR3, the DNA is TGTGCCAGCAGTTACGCATCTAGCGGGAGCAATGAGCAGTTCTTC. Protein product: CASSYASSGSNEQFF.

The chain links TRBV5-6 to TRBJ2-1; weak D call: TRBD2 (6 bases). This CDR3 region has 14 residues. V lost 0 bases to trimming and J lost 7 bases, with 11 bases between them. The germline V gene encodes CDR1 SGHDT and CDR2 YYEEEE. The CDR3 protein is CASSLVAGRNEQFF. DNA of the CDR3: TGTGCCAGCAGCTTGGTGGCGGGACGGAATGAGCAGTTCTTC.

The V gene is TRBV28, the J gene TRBJ1-5; tentatively, D is TRBD1 (6 bases). The CDR3 loop spans 15 amino acids. V lost 5 bases, J lost 8 bases, and 19 bases lay in between. Per germline, CDR1 MDHEN and CDR2 SYDVKM. DNA for the CDR3: TGTGCCAGCAGTCCCTTTATGACAGGTATTAAGCCCCAGCATTTT. Translated: CASSPFMTGIKPQHF.